This TCR beta chain was recovered during a study of blood T cell repertoires in COVID-19. Background on the study: Nucleic acid was either cDNA or gDNA, and it came from T cells, B-cell-depleted T cells, or PBMCs.

Sequencing was performed with immunoSEQ multiplex PCR; in TCRdb, only in-frame clones are kept and a portion is missing. The sample consists of roughly 200,000 clones, over 80% of them appearing once. CDR3 length equals 14 residues. Germline CDR1 and CDR2: DFQATT and SNEGSKA (reference sequence). V lost 3 bases and J 1 base, leaving 11 bases between the germline ends. The chain couples TRBV20-1 to TRBJ2-3; D is perhaps TRBD2 (5 bases). The sample was peripheral blood. The source of this sequence is a man aged 40-50 years with acute or convalescent COVID-19. CDR3 sequence (DNA): TGCAGTGCTAGTAGCGCTTTTGGCACAGATACGCAGTATTTT. Its protein is CSASSAFGTDTQYF.